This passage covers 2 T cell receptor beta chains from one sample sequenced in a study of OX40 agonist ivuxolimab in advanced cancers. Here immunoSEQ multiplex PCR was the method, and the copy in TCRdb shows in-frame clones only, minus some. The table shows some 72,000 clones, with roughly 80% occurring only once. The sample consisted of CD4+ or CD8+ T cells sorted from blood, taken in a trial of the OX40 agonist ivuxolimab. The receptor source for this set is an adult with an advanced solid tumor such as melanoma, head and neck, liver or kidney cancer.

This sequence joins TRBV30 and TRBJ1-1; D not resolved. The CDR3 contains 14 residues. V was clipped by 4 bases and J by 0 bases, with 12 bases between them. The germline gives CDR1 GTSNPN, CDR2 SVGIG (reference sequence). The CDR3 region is CAWTEGIMNTEAFF. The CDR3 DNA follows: TGTGCCTGGACGGAGGGAATCATGAACACTGAAGCTTTCTTT.

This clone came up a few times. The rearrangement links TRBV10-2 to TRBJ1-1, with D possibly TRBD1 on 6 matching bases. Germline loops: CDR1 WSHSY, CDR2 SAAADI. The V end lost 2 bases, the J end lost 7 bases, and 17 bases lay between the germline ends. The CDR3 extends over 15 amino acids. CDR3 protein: CASSEPHLRGREAFF. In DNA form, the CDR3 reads TGCGCCAGCAGTGAGCCGCACCTCAGGGGTCGTGAAGCTTTCTTT.